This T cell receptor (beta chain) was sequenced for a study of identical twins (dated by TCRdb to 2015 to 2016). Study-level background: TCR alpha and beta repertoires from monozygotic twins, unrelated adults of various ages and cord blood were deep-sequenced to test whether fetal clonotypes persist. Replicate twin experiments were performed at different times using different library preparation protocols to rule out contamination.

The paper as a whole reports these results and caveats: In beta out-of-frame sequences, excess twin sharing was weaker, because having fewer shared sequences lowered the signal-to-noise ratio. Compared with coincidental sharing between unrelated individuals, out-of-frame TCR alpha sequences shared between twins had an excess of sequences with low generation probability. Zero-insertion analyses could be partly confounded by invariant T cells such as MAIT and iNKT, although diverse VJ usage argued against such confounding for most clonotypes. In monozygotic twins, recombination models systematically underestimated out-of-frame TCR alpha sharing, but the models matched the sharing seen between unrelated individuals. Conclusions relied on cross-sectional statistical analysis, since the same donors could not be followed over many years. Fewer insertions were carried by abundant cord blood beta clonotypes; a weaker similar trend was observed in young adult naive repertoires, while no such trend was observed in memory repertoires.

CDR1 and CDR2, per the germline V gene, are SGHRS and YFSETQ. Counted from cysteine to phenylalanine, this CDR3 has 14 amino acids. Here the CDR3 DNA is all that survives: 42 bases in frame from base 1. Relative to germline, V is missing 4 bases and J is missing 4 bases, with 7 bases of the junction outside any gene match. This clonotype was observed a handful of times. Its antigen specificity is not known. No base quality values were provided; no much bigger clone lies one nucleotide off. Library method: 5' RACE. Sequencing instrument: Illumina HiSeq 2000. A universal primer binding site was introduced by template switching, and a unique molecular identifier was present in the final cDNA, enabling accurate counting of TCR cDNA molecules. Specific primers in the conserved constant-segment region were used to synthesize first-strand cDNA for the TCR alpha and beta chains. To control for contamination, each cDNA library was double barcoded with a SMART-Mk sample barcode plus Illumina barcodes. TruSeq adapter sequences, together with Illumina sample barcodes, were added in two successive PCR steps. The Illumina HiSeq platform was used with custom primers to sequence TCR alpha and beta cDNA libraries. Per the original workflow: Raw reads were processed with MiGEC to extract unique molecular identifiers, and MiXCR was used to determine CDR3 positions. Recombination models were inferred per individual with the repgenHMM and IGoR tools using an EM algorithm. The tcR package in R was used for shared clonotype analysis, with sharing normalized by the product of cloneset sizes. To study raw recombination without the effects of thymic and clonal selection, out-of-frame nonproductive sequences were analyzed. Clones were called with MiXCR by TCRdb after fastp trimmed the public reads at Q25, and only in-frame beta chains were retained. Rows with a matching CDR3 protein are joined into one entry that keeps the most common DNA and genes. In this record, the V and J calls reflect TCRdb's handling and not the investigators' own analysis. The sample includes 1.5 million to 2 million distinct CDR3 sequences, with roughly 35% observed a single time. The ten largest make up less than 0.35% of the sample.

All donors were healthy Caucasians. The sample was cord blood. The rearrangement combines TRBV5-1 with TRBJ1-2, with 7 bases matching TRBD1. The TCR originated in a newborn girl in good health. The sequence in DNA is TGCGCCAGCAGCCCTTTCCAGGGGGGCTATGGCTACACCTTC. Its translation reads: CASSPFQGGYGYTF.